These 5 T cell receptor beta chains share one sample of origin, sequenced in a study of T cells in localized non-small cell lung cancer (dated by TCRdb to about 2020). The method was the immunoSEQ multiplex PCR assay. TCRdb holds this immuneACCESS table with in-frame rearrangements only. Some clones are missing; in checked studies, unresolved V genes explain under half, and the rest has no known cause. This sample gives 45,000 to 60,000 clones in total; around 83% of them show up just once. The top ten constitute just under 20% of the sample. The sample consisted of peripheral blood, taken before any cancer treatment. All receptors come from a female donor at least 60 years old with stage II squamous cell lung carcinoma.

The gene calls are TRBV6-6 and TRBJ2-7, with D perhaps TRBD2 (6 bases). The V end lost 6 bases, the J end lost 4 bases, and 16 bases lay between the germline ends. Germline V gives CDR1 MNHNY, CDR2 SVGAGI (reference sequence). The CDR3 is 14 amino acids. CDR3 amino acids: CASRSRVGTYEQYF. The DNA of the CDR3 is TGTGCCAGCAGGTCCAGGGTGGGGACTTACGAGCAGTACTTC.

The rearrangement links TRBV18 to TRBJ2-5, with no clear D. The V gene's germline CDR1 is KGHSH and CDR2 LQKENI. V lost 3 bases and J lost 2, with 7 bases in between. This CDR3 spans 13 amino acids. CDR3 protein: CASSPGEQETQYF. Written as DNA, the CDR3 is TGTGCCAGCTCACCTGGGGAACAAGAGACCCAGTACTTC.

The chain recombines TRBV4-1 with TRBJ2-7; D is ambiguous. Trimming removed 3 bases from V and 4 bases from J, with 16 bases in between. This CDR3 is built from 15 residues. Germline CDR1 is MGHRA and CDR2 is YSYEKL. The CDR3 bases are TGCGCCAGCAGCCACCTCGGCACGGATGCGTACGAGCAGTACTTC. Translating it yields CASSHLGTDAYEQYF.

This chain connects TRBV4-1 to TRBJ2-5; D remains unclear. V lost 4 bases and J 1 base, leaving 1 base between the germline ends. The germline V gene encodes CDR1 MGHRA and CDR2 YSYEKL. The CDR3 is made up of 11 amino acids. DNA of the CDR3: TGCGCCAGCAGCCTCCAAGAGACCCAGTACTTC. Translating it yields CASSLQETQYF.

The chain is built from TRBV19 and TRBJ2-7, with D maybe TRBD2 (5 bases). The CDR3 spans 15 residues. Germline lookup yields CDR1 LNHDA and CDR2 SQIVND (reference sequence). Trimming pared 7 bases from V and 4 bases from J, leaving 20 bases between. The CDR3 DNA reads TGTGCCAGTACCTCCGGACTTGCTTCGGGGTACGAGCAGTACTTC. Protein sequence: CASTSGLASGYEQYF.